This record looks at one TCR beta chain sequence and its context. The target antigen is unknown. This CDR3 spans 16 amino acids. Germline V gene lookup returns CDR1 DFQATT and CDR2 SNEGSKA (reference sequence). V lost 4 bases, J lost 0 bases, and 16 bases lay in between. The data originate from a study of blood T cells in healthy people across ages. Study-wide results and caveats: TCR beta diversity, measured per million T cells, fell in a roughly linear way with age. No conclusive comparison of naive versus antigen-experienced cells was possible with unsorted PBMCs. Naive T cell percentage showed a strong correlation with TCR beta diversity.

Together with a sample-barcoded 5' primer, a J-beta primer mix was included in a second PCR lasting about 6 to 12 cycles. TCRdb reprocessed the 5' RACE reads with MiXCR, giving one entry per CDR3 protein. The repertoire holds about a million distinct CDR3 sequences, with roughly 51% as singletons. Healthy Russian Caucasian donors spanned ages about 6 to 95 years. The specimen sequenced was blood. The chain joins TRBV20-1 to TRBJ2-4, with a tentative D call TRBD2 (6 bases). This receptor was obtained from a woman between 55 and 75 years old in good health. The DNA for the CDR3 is TGCAGTGCTATTAGTCCCGGGAGCGGAGCCAAAAACATTCAGTACTTC. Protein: CSAISPGSGAKNIQYF.